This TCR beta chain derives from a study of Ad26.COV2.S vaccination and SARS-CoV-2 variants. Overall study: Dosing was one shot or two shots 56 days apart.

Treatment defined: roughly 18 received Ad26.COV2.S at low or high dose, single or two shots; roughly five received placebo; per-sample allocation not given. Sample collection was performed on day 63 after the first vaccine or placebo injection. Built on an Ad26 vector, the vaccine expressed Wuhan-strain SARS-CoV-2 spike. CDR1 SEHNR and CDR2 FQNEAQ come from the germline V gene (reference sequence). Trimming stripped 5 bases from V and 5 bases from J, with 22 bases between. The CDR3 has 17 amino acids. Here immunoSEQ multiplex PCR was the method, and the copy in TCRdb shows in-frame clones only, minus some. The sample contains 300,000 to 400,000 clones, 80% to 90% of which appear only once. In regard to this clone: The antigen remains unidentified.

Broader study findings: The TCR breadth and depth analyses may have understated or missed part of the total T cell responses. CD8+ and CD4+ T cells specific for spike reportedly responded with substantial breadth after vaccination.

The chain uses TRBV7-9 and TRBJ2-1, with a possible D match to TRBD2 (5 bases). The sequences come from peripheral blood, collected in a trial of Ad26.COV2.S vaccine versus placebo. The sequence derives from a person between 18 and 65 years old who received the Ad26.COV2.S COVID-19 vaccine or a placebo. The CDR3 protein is CASSSWTSQHHNNEQFF. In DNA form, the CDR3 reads TGTGCCAGCAGCAGTTGGACTTCCCAACACCATAACAATGAGCAGTTCTTC. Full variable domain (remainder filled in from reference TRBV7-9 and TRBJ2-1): DTGVSQNPRHKITKRGQNVTFRCDPISEHNRLYWYRQTLGQGPEFLTYFQNEAQLEKSRLLSDRFSAERPKGSFSTLEIQRTEQGDSAMYLCASSSWTSQHHNNEQFFGPGTRLTVL.